These T cell receptor beta chains were read from a single sample in a study of T-cell memory formation after mild COVID-19. MiXCR, run by TCRdb on the 5' RACE reads, gives a single entry per CDR3 protein. The profile shows some 310,000 distinct CDR3 sequences, 20% of them singletons. Sequences were obtained from PBMCs or a T cell subset sorted from them (not recorded which). The source is a man aged 18 to 29 who had mild COVID-19 (a few samples of this study predate the infection). Cell type and time point are not known. Each CDR3 is given with its conserved first and last residue.

V: TRBV15
J: TRBJ2-6
CDR3: CAIEKGQGLSADVLTF

V: TRBV7-9
J: TRBJ1-5
CDR3: CASSLTQGQPQHF

V: TRBV2
J: TRBJ2-2
CDR3: CASGTTNTGELFF

V: TRBV6-5
J: TRBJ1-6
CDR3: CASRRGGRDNSPLHF

V: TRBV6-2/TRBV6-3
J: TRBJ2-1
CDR3: CASSYSIRRGGAYNEQFF

V: TRBV6-5
J: TRBJ2-2
CDR3: CASSPGGWTGELFF

V: TRBV7-3
J: TRBJ2-3
CDR3: CASSRGGTSTDTQYF

V: TRBV20-1
J: TRBJ1-6
CDR3: CSARDRTVQFSYNSPLHF

V: TRBV7-8
J: TRBJ2-5
CDR3: CASSRTGTGQETQYF

V: TRBV4-1
J: TRBJ2-3
CDR3: CASSQPGTSRGTDTQYF

V: TRBV13
J: TRBJ2-5
CDR3: CASSLGERTQYF

V: TRBV20-1
J: TRBJ2-3
CDR3: CSARDLRVASSQYF

V: TRBV5-6
J: TRBJ2-2
CDR3: CASSLRTGLHTGELFF

V: TRBV27
J: TRBJ2-7
CDR3: CASRVRGAGYSYEQYF

V: TRBV3-1
J: TRBJ2-5
CDR3: CASSQEQPGVGETQYF

V: TRBV15
J: TRBJ1-1
CDR3: CATGPGVNTEAFF

V: TRBV9
J: TRBJ1-3
CDR3: CASSGGNTIYF

V: TRBV11-2
J: TRBJ2-4
CDR3: CASSLFRGGNIQYF

V: TRBV25-1
J: TRBJ2-5
CDR3: CASSGGQGPQETQYF

V: TRBV20-1
J: TRBJ1-5
CDR3: CSAREEGVMLGQPQHF

V: TRBV6-5
J: TRBJ1-1
CDR3: CASTRNVGRDTEAFF

V: TRBV7-2
J: TRBJ1-2
CDR3: CASSLIPTSYGYTF

V: TRBV2
J: TRBJ1-2
CDR3: CASKDSPSNYGYTF

V: TRBV9
J: TRBJ1-2
CDR3: CASSVEAGKSGGYTF

V: TRBV11-1
J: TRBJ2-1
CDR3: CASSARDRGQWNEQFF

V: TRBV6-6
J: TRBJ1-5
CDR3: CASSWTTGENQPQHF

V: TRBV7-2
J: TRBJ1-1
CDR3: CASSLGRTYNFAFF

V: TRBV11-2
J: TRBJ1-5
CDR3: CASSRGQGEHQPQHF

V: TRBV6-4
J: TRBJ2-3
CDR3: CASSDSPTSGGSTDTQYF

V: TRBV12-3/TRBV12-4
J: TRBJ2-1
CDR3: CASSSGGAGKDNEQFF

V: TRBV6-1
J: TRBJ1-4
CDR3: CASDRGPGTNEKLFF

V: TRBV20-1
J: TRBJ2-7
CDR3: CSARGTSGEQYF

V: TRBV29-1
J: TRBJ1-3
CDR3: CSVGSAEGESSGNTIYF

V: TRBV7-3
J: TRBJ1-5
CDR3: CASSPTGGAGQPQHF

V: TRBV9
J: TRBJ2-7
CDR3: CASSARDRGTVEQYF

V: TRBV7-9
J: TRBJ2-4
CDR3: CAIRDPKNIQYF

V: TRBV7-6
J: TRBJ1-3
CDR3: CASSLTPLGAGGNTLYF

V: TRBV6-5
J: TRBJ2-3
CDR3: CASSSPTSGPDTQYF

V: TRBV5-4
J: TRBJ2-5
CDR3: CASSLEAGQETQYF

V: TRBV20-1
J: TRBJ1-5
CDR3: CSANRGNQPQHF

V: TRBV5-1
J: TRBJ1-4
CDR3: CASSLVPSTNEKLFF

V: TRBV9
J: TRBJ1-2
CDR3: CASSTQGQGAWGGYTF

V: TRBV20-1
J: TRBJ2-2
CDR3: CSARTSGNTGELFF

V: TRBV6-5
J: TRBJ2-3
CDR3: CASSYFRQGEDTQYF

V: TRBV3-1
J: TRBJ2-1
CDR3: CASSRRVQRWVVSYNEQFF

V: TRBV7-3
J: TRBJ2-2
CDR3: CASSLFTELKGVNTGELFF

V: TRBV6-2/TRBV6-3
J: TRBJ1-4
CDR3: CASSYRVPSEKLFF

V: TRBV5-6
J: TRBJ1-1
CDR3: CASSFGLGNTEAFF

V: TRBV20-1
J: TRBJ2-5
CDR3: CSAGTSGGVKETQYF

V: TRBV29-1
J: TRBJ1-2
CDR3: CSVVLPTNYGYTF

V: TRBV7-3
J: TRBJ2-1
CDR3: CASSLDSAPHNEQFF

V: TRBV6-5
J: TRBJ2-3
CDR3: CASRVSGTDTQYF

V: TRBV7-2
J: TRBJ2-3
CDR3: CATKTSWGTDTQYF

V: TRBV6-5
J: TRBJ2-3
CDR3: CASRAPGRQTDTQYF

V: TRBV4-1
J: TRBJ1-5
CDR3: CASSQVGGPQHF

V: TRBV29-1
J: TRBJ1-1
CDR3: CSAVTGWGTEAFF

V: TRBV7-9
J: TRBJ2-3
CDR3: CASSSRAGVTDTQYF